These 19 T cell receptor beta chains were sequenced from one sample in a study of tumor and adjacent non-tumor tissue in lung cancer. A modified ARM-PCR protocol with three rounds of nested PCR amplified TCRbeta. MiXCR, applied by TCRdb to the multiplex PCR reads, yields one record per CDR3 protein. The sample records 35,000 to 55,000 distinct CDR3 sequences, roughly 60% being singletons. The template was RNA from unsorted bulk tissue. More than 3 cm separated this lung sample from the edge of the tumor. The sample taken for sequencing was distant non-tumor lung tissue. The receptor set was obtained from a man between 50 and 59 years old with non-small cell lung cancer.

This clonotype has just a few counts. A read error is possible here, since a much larger clone lies one base away. The chain employs TRBV6-5 and TRBJ2-7, with 8 bases identical to TRBD1. Germline V gives CDR1 MNHEY, CDR2 SVGAGI. CDR3 length equals 13 residues. The V gene end was trimmed by 3 bases and the J gene end by 8 bases; junction bases not matched to a gene: 6. The CDR3 DNA reads as TGTGCCAGCAGTTATGACAGGGGACACAAGCAGTACTTC. Residues: CASSYDRGHKQYF.

This clonotype was observed many times. The chain employs TRBV28 and TRBJ2-7; the D is unclear. V was pared by 5 bases and J by 3 bases, with 5 bases between. This CDR3 is built from 11 residues. Germline loops: CDR1 MDHEN, CDR2 SYDVKM. This chain's CDR3 is CASSRHYEQYF. The DNA of the CDR3 is TGTGCCAGCAGTCGTCACTACGAGCAGTACTTC.

The chain carries TRBV6-5 and TRBJ2-7; 7 bases line up with TRBD2. Germline V gene data show CDR1 as MNHEY and CDR2 as SVGAGI. CDR3 size: 14 residues. Trimming removed 10 bases from V and 4 bases from J; junction bases left unmatched: 13. This CDR3 reads CANRRGRESYEQYF. The CDR3 nucleotides read TGTGCCAACAGACGAGGGCGGGAGTCATACGAGCAGTACTTC.

The chain links TRBV19 to TRBJ2-7; 9 nucleotides align to TRBD1. Unmatched junction bases numbered 3, after V lost 4 bases and J lost 5 bases. This CDR3 region has 13 residues. The germline V gene has CDR1 LNHDA and CDR2 SQIVND (reference sequence). Here the CDR3 reads CASSKRTGDEQYF. For the CDR3, the DNA is TGTGCCAGTAGTAAGCGGACAGGGGACGAGCAGTACTTC.

This clonotype was counted many times. The CDR3 region has the DNA TGTGCCAGCAGTGGCCAGAACAGGGCCACAGATACGCAGTATTTT. This encodes CASSGQNRATDTQYF. The V call is TRBV6-1, the J call TRBJ2-3, with D possibly TRBD1 on 6 matching bases. Per germline, CDR1 MNHNS and CDR2 SASEGT. CDR3 length equals 15 residues. Deletions cut 4 bases from V and 2 bases from J, with 13 bases between.

The DNA for the CDR3 is TGTGCCAGCGGCCCTACGTCAGTTTCTTCACCCCTCCACTTT. It is translated as CASGPTSVSSPLHF. The V and J genes are TRBV11-2 and TRBJ1-6; D is uncertain. Germline assignment: CDR1 SGHAT and CDR2 FQNNGV. The CDR3 length is 14 residues. Deletions cut 8 bases from V and 9 bases from J, with 17 bases between.

V gene TRBV6-1 combines with J gene TRBJ2-7; 9 bases match TRBD2. Germline V gene data show CDR1 as MNHNS and CDR2 as SASEGT. V gave up 11 bases and J gave up 13 bases; unmatched junction bases: 18. This CDR3 has 13 amino acids. The chain's CDR3 is CALGGRGSYGQYF. CDR3 coding DNA: TGTGCCCTGGGCGGGAGGGGGTCCTACGGGCAATACTTC.

A note on this clonotype: The germline gene is not matched at one end of the junction; a read error may be the cause. The chain couples TRBV11-3 to TRBJ2-1; no reliable D call. Germline CDR1 and CDR2: SGHNT and YENEEA. This CDR3 region has 12 residues. The CDR3 here is CASLLERSGLVF. The CDR3, as DNA: TGTGCCAGCCTCTTAGAACGGTCTGGGCTTGTCTTC.

This clonotype has ten or more counts. The chain recombines TRBV5-1 with TRBJ2-7; no clear D gene. CDR1 SGHRS and CDR2 YFSETQ come from the germline V gene. The CDR3 has 15 residues. Trimming shortened V by 4 bases and J by 1 base, and 15 bases separated the two germline ends. This CDR3 is CASSPGGGTSYEQYF. The DNA of the CDR3 is TGCGCCAGCAGCCCAGGCGGCGGAACATCCTACGAGCAGTACTTC.

This chain connects TRBV2 to TRBJ2-7; no reliable D call. The CDR3 extends over 11 amino acids. Per the germline V gene, CDR1 is SNHLY and CDR2 is FYNNEI. Trimming cost V 4 bases and J 3 bases, with 4 bases left between them. CDR3 DNA: TGTGCCAGCAGTGGGAACTACGAGCAGTACTTC. This translates into CASSGNYEQYF.

There are many counts of this clonotype. This chain links TRBV29-1 with TRBJ2-7, with a weak D call TRBD1 (6 bases). CDR1 SQVTM and CDR2 ANQGSEA come from the germline V gene. Deletions cut 3 bases from V and 3 bases from J, with 12 bases between. The CDR3 runs to 13 residues. In DNA, the CDR3 is TGCAGCGTTGATATACAGGGTGTCTACGAGCAGTACTTC. Amino acids: CSVDIQGVYEQYF.

Of note for this clonotype: A much larger clone differs from this one at a single base, so this may be a read error. V and J are TRBV7-9 and TRBJ2-7, with D unclear. Germline loops: CDR1 SEHNR, CDR2 FQNEAQ (reference sequence). The CDR3 extends over 17 amino acids. With 5 bases removed from V and 1 base from J, the gap between germline ends came to 21 bases. The CDR3: CASSPLPHSGRSYEQYF. The CDR3, as DNA: TGTGCCAGCAGCCCACTGCCCCATTCTGGCAGATCCTACGAGCAGTACTTC.

A word on this clonotype: This CDR3 fails to terminate in the conserved phenylalanine or tryptophan, so it likely reflects a read error. The DNA is omitted, as the CDR3 cannot be located on it reliably, and the CDR3 follows TCRdb's listing. The genes are TRBV6-5 and TRBJ2-7; the listed D gene, TRBD1, was not tested against the DNA. Counting both end residues, the CDR3 totals 15 amino acids. Germline V CDR1 and CDR2: MNHEY, SVGAGI. Here the CDR3 reads CASSYIGQGVREQYY.

This clonotype occurred many times. This chain connects TRBV2 to TRBJ2-7, with D tentatively TRBD1 (6 bases). This CDR3 is built from 14 residues. Trimming took off 2 bases at V and 2 bases at J, with 10 bases between the two ends. CDR1 is SNHLY and CDR2 is FYNNEI in the germline V gene. The CDR3 nucleotides read TGTGCCAGCAGTGAAAGACAGGAAGCCTACGAGCAGTACTTC. Encoded protein: CASSERQEAYEQYF.

Regarding this clonotype: The missing conserved phenylalanine or tryptophan at the end of this CDR3 makes a read error likely. CDR3 residues: CAGRGLAGGDKQFL. Here the CDR3 DNA reads TGTGCCGGCCGAGGGCTAGCGGGGGGAGATAAGCAGTTCTTA. This chain joins TRBV6-1 and TRBJ2-1; 11 bases line up with TRBD2. The CDR3 is 14 residues long. Trimming removed 11 bases from V and 11 bases from J; junction bases left unmatched: 14. Germline V lookup: CDR1 MNHNS, CDR2 SASEGT.

As for this clonotype: One end of the junction varies from germline; a read error may be responsible. This chain links TRBV5-4 with TRBJ2-2; 8 bases map to TRBD2. The germline CDR1 and CDR2 sequences are SGHNT and YYREEE (reference sequence). This CDR3 region has 18 residues. Here the CDR3 DNA reads TGTGCTAGCAGCTCCCGGAGCGGGGGCCTTGCGGGAACCAGGGAGCTGTTTTTC. It is translated as CASSSRSGGLAGTRELFF.

This clonotype was found once. V is TRBV5-1 and J is TRBJ2-7, with a possible D match to TRBD2 (6 bases). V was trimmed by 0 bases and J by 3 bases, leaving 13 bases between them. The CDR3 has 15 residues. Germline V gene data show CDR1 as SGHRS and CDR2 as YFSETQ. The CDR3 DNA reads as TGCGCCAGCAGCTTGGATAGCGGAAGCTTCTACGAGCAGTACTTC. Translation gives CASSLDSGSFYEQYF.

Comments on this clonotype: This sequence may be a read error, since a much larger clone differs from it by one base. The chain recombines TRBV5-1 with TRBJ2-7, with D possibly being TRBD2 (7 bases). Germline values: CDR1 SGHRS, CDR2 YFSETQ. CDR3 length: 16 residues. CDR3: CVSSLVGGVPSYEQYF. Here the CDR3 DNA reads TGCGTCAGCAGCTTGGTAGGGGGGGTACCCTCCTACGAGCAGTACTTC.

This clonotype was seen more than once but under ten times. Being one base from a much bigger clone, this may be a read error. J is TRBJ1-6 and V is TRBV6-5; D unresolved. From germline, CDR1 is MNHEY and CDR2 SVGAGI. V was pared by 7 bases and J by 8 bases, with 9 bases between. This CDR3 spans 12 amino acids. CDR3 residues: CASNTPDSPLHF. The CDR3 DNA is TGTGCCAGCAACACCCCGGATTCACCCCTCCACTTT.